Detailed here is one T cell receptor beta chain. The antigen is undetermined. Other DNA sequences from this sample encode an identical CDR3 as well. The PCR had 60 Vbeta and 13 Jbeta primers. The table came from immunoSEQ multiplex PCR; TCRdb's copy has only in-frame clones and leaves some out. This table has some 120,000 clones, about four fifths appearing once. The data were taken from a study of cytomegalovirus exposure and HLA in healthy donors. Study conclusions and caveats: The study labeled under 200 TCR beta chains cytomegalovirus-associated. Most subjects' HLA-A and HLA-B alleles were reportedly predicted from TCR beta sequences. Association with HLA alleles at 0.05 false discovery rate was found for 15,000 to 20,000 TCR beta sequences in a later analysis.

The sequencing sample was made of PBMCs. This TCR was recovered from a man aged 25 to 45 in good health and CMV-seronegative.

This CDR3 reads CASSPPGQGSGNTIYF. The CDR3 DNA reads TGTGCCAGCTCACCGCCGGGACAGGGCTCTGGAAACACCATATATTTT. The genes are TRBV18 and TRBJ1-3; 9 bases fit TRBD1. Germline V lookup: CDR1 KGHSH, CDR2 LQKENI. The CDR3 is 16 residues long. With 3 bases clipped from V and 0 bases from J, the junction kept 3 bases outside the gene matches.